These T cell receptor beta chains were read from a single sample in a study of cytomegalovirus exposure and HLA in healthy donors. Assay used: immunoSEQ multiplex PCR; TCRdb lists only in-frame clones, some missing. The sample yields 150,000 to 200,000 clones, 60% to 80% seen once. The sequenced material came from PBMCs. The receptor set was obtained from a man in his forties in good health and CMV-seronegative. The CDR3 runs from the conserved cysteine through the conserved F or W. The D gene is left open where the match is weak. Some rows have no size entry. The others give once, few or many, or a class for an expanded clone.

CDR3aa: CASSLGSGGAKNIQYF
CDR3nt: TGTGCCAGCAGCTTGGGATCGGGGGGGGCCAAAAACATTCAGTACTTC
v_gene: TRBV5-4
len: 16
d_gene: TRBD2
abundance: .
j_gene: TRBJ2-4

CDR3aa: CASRGGQGNSPLHF
CDR3nt: TGTGCCAGCAGGGGTGGACAGGGGAATTCACCCCTCCACTTT
v_gene: TRBV6-1
len: 14
d_gene: TRBD1
abundance: .
j_gene: TRBJ1-6

CDR3aa: CARTWTCSSYEQYF
CDR3nt: TGCGCCAGGACCTGGACATGTAGCTCCTACGAGCAGTACTTC
v_gene: TRBV10-1
len: 14
d_gene: .
abundance: .
j_gene: TRBJ2-7

CDR3aa: CASSLEGGSSYNEQFF
CDR3nt: TGTGCCAGCAGCTTAGAAGGGGGATCCTCCTACAATGAGCAGTTCTTC
v_gene: TRBV7-2
len: 16
d_gene: .
abundance: .
j_gene: TRBJ2-1

CDR3aa: CASSVVQAGNYGYTF
CDR3nt: TGTGCCAGCAGCGTAGTCCAGGCCGGTAACTATGGCTACACCTTC
v_gene: TRBV9
len: 15
d_gene: .
abundance: once
j_gene: TRBJ1-2

CDR3aa: CASSLFSEEDIQYF
CDR3nt: TGCGCCAGCAGCTTGTTCTCAGAGGAGGACATTCAGTACTTC
v_gene: TRBV5-1
len: 14
d_gene: .
abundance: .
j_gene: TRBJ2-4

CDR3aa: CASSLGASGRVSSYEQYF
CDR3nt: TGTGCCAGCAGCTTAGGAGCTAGCGGGAGGGTGAGCTCCTACGAGCAGTACTTC
v_gene: TRBV7-3
len: 18
d_gene: TRBD2
abundance: .
j_gene: TRBJ2-7

CDR3aa: CASSYSRNSEAFF
CDR3nt: TGTGCCAGCAGTTACTCGAGGAATTCTGAAGCTTTCTTT
v_gene: TRBV6-5
len: 13
d_gene: .
abundance: few
j_gene: TRBJ1-1

CDR3aa: CASVQTGTGGEQPQHF
CDR3nt: TGTGCCAGCGTTCAGACCGGGACAGGGGGTGAGCAGCCCCAGCATTTT
v_gene: TRBV6-6
len: 16
d_gene: TRBD1
abundance: .
j_gene: TRBJ1-5

CDR3aa: CASRHQSNQPQHF
CDR3nt: TGTGCCAGCCGCCATCAGAGCAATCAGCCCCAGCATTTT
v_gene: TRBV6-1
len: 13
d_gene: .
abundance: .
j_gene: TRBJ1-5

CDR3aa: CASRQDRGVDNEQFF
CDR3nt: TGTGCCAGCAGACAAGACAGGGGGGTGGACAATGAGCAGTTCTTC
v_gene: TRBV6-4
len: 15
d_gene: TRBD1
abundance: .
j_gene: TRBJ2-1

CDR3aa: CSAEGQGNTEAFF
CDR3nt: TGCAGCGCAGAAGGACAGGGGAACACTGAAGCTTTCTTT
v_gene: TRBV29-1
len: 13
d_gene: TRBD1
abundance: .
j_gene: TRBJ1-1

CDR3aa: CASSRDRVTEQYF
CDR3nt: TGTGCCAGCAGTCGGGACAGGGTTACCGAGCAGTACTTC
v_gene: TRBV2
len: 13
d_gene: TRBD1
abundance: few
j_gene: TRBJ2-7

CDR3aa: CASSSTGLRNTIYF
CDR3nt: TGTGCCAGCAGTTCAACAGGGTTAAGGAACACCATATATTTT
v_gene: TRBV5-4
len: 14
d_gene: .
abundance: .
j_gene: TRBJ1-3

CDR3aa: CASSPRGNTNEKLFF
CDR3nt: TGTGCCAGCAGTCCCAGGGGGAACACTAATGAAAAACTGTTTTTT
v_gene: TRBV25-1
len: 15
d_gene: TRBD1
abundance: .
j_gene: TRBJ1-4

CDR3aa: CASSGAEKLFF
CDR3nt: TGTGCCAGCTCAGGTGCTGAAAAACTGTTTTTT
v_gene: TRBV2
len: 11
d_gene: .
abundance: .
j_gene: TRBJ1-4

CDR3aa: CASSLDQGALYEQYF
CDR3nt: TGCGCCAGCAGCTTAGATCAGGGGGCCCTCTACGAGCAGTACTTC
v_gene: TRBV5-1
len: 15
d_gene: TRBD1
abundance: few
j_gene: TRBJ2-7

CDR3aa: CAIRQGAGTEAFF
CDR3nt: TGTGCCATCCGCCAGGGGGCGGGCACTGAAGCTTTCTTT
v_gene: TRBV10-3
len: 13
d_gene: TRBD1
abundance: few
j_gene: TRBJ1-1

CDR3aa: CASSLARYSNQPQHF
CDR3nt: TGTGCCAGCAGCTTGGCTCGGTATAGCAATCAGCCCCAGCATTTT
v_gene: TRBV5-5
len: 15
d_gene: .
abundance: .
j_gene: TRBJ1-5

CDR3aa: CASSPRTGGNQPQHF
CDR3nt: TGTGCCAGTAGCCCCCGGACAGGGGGAAATCAGCCCCAGCATTTT
v_gene: TRBV19
len: 15
d_gene: TRBD1
abundance: .
j_gene: TRBJ1-5

CDR3aa: CASSLAGGAGQPQHF
CDR3nt: TGTGCCAGCAGCTTAGCAGGGGGCGCTGGCCAGCCCCAGCATTTT
v_gene: TRBV7-2
len: 15
d_gene: TRBD1
abundance: few
j_gene: TRBJ1-5

CDR3aa: CASSPYSGGSYNEQFF
CDR3nt: TGTGCCAGCAGCCCATATAGCGGGGGGTCATACAATGAGCAGTTCTTC
v_gene: TRBV7-2
len: 16
d_gene: TRBD2
abundance: .
j_gene: TRBJ2-1

CDR3aa: CASSTRTDIYGYTF
CDR3nt: TGTGCCAGTAGTACTCGGACAGATATCTATGGCTACACCTTC
v_gene: TRBV19
len: 14
d_gene: .
abundance: .
j_gene: TRBJ1-2

CDR3aa: CASSPTGGNQPQHF
CDR3nt: TGTGCCAGCTCCCCGACAGGGGGTAATCAGCCCCAGCATTTT
v_gene: TRBV18
len: 14
d_gene: TRBD1
abundance: .
j_gene: TRBJ1-5

CDR3aa: CASSKGTMNTGELFF
CDR3nt: TGTGCCAGTAGTAAGGGGACTATGAACACCGGGGAGCTGTTTTTT
v_gene: TRBV19
len: 15
d_gene: TRBD2
abundance: .
j_gene: TRBJ2-2

CDR3aa: CASSLPPTAGVHTGELFF
CDR3nt: TGTGCCAGCAGCCTCCCCCCTACGGCGGGAGTCCATACCGGGGAGCTGTTTTTT
v_gene: TRBV5-4
len: 18
d_gene: TRBD2
abundance: .
j_gene: TRBJ2-2